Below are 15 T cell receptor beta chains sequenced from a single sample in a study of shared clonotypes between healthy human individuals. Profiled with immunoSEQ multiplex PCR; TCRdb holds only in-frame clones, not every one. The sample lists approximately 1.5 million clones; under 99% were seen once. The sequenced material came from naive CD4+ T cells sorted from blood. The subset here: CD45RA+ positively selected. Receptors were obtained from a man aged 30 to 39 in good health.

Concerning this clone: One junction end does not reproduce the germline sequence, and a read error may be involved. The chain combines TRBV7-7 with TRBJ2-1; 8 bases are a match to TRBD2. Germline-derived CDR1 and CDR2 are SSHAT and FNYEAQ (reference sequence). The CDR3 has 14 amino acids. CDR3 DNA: TGTGCTAGCAGCCGAGCGGGGGAAATCGGTGAGCAGTTCTTC. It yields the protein CASSRAGEIGEQFF.

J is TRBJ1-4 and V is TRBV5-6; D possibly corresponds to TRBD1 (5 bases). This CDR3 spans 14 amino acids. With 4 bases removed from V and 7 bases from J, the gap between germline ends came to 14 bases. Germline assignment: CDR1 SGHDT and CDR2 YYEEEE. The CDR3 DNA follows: TGTGCCAGCAGCCTGAAGGCGGGGCTTGAAAAACTGTTTTTT. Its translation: CASSLKAGLEKLFF. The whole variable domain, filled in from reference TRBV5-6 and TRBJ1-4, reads DAGVTQSPTHLIKTRGQQVTLRCSPKSGHDTVSWYQQALGQGPQFIFQYYEEEERQRGNFPDRFSGHQFPNYSSELNVNALLLGDSALYLCASSLKAGLEKLFFGSGTQLSVL.

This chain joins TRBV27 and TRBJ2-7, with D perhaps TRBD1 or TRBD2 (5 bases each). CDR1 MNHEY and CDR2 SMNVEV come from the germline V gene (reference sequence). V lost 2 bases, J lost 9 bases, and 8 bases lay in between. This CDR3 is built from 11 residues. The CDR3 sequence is CASSLRGAQYF. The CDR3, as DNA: TGTGCCAGCAGTTTAAGGGGAGCGCAGTACTTC.

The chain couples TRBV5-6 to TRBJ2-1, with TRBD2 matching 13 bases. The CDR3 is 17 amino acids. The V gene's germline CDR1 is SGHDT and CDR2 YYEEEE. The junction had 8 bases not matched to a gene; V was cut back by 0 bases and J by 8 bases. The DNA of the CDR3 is TGTGCCAGCAGCTTGGCAAGGACTAGCGGGAGTGCCGATGAGCAGTTCTTC. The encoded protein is CASSLARTSGSADEQFF.

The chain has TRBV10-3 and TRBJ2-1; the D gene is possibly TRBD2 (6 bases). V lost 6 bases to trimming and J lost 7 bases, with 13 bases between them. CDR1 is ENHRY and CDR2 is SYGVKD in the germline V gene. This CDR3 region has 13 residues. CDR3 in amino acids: CAISTRDLNEQFF. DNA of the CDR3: TGTGCCATCAGCACCCGGGACTTGAATGAGCAGTTCTTC.

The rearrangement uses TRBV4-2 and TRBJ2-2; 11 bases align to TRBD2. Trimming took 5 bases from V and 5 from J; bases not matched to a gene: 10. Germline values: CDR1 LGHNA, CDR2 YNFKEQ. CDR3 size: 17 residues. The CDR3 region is CASSSSTSGIWTGELFF. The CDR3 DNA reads TGTGCCAGCAGCTCATCGACTAGCGGGATATGGACCGGGGAGCTGTTTTTT.

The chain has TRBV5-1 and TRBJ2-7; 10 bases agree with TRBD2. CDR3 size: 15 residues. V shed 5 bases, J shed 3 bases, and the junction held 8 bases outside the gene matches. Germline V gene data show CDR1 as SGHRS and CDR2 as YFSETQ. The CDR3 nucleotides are TGCGCCAGCAGGTCTAGCGGGAGACCATACTACGAGCAGTACTTC. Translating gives CASRSSGRPYYEQYF.

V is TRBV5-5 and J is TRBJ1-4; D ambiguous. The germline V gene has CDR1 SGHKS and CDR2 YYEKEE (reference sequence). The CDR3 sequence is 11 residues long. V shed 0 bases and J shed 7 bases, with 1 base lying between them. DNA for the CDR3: TGTGCCAGCAGCTTGGGTGAAAAACTGTTTTTT. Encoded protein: CASSLGEKLFF.

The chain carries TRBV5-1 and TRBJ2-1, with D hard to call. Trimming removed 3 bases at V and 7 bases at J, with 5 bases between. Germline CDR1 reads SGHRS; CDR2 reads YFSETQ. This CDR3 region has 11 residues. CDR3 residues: CASSSRNEQFF. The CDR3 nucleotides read TGCGCCAGCAGCTCGAGGAATGAGCAGTTCTTC. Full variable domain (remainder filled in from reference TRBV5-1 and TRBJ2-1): KAGVTQTPRYLIKTRGQQVTLSCSPISGHRSVSWYQQTPGQGLQFLFEYFSETQRNKGNFPGRFSGRQFSNSRSEMNVSTLELGDSALYLCASSSRNEQFFGPGTRLTVL.

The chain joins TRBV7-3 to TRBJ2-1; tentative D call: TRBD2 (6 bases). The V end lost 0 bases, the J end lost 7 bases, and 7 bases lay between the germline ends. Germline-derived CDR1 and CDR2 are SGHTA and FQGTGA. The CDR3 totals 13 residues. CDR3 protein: CASSLTRENEQFF. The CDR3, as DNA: TGTGCCAGCAGCTTAACCCGGGAGAATGAGCAGTTCTTC.

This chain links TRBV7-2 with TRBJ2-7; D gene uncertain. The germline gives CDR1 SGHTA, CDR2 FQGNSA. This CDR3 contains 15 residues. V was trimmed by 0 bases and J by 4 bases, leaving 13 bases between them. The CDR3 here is CASSLAPAPTYEQYF. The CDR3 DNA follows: TGTGCCAGCAGCTTAGCCCCGGCCCCGACTTACGAGCAGTACTTC.

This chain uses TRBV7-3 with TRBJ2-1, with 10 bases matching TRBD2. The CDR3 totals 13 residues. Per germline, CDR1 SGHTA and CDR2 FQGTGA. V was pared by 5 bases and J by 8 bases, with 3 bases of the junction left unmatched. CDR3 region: CASSTGLAYEQFF. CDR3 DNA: TGTGCCAGCAGCACGGGACTAGCGTATGAGCAGTTCTTC.

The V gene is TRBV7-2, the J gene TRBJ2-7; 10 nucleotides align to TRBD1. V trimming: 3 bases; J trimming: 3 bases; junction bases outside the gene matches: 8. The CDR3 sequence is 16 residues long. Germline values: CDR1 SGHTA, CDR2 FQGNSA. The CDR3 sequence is CASSFSGTGAFYEQYF. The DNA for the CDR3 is TGTGCCAGCAGCTTTTCGGGGACAGGGGCTTTCTACGAGCAGTACTTC.

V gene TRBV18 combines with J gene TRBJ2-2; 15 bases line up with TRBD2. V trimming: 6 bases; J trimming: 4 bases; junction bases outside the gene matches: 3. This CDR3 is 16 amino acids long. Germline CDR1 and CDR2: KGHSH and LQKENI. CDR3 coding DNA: TGTGCCAGCTCGGCGGGACTAGCGGGAGGCACCGGGGAGCTGTTTTTT. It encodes CASSAGLAGGTGELFF.

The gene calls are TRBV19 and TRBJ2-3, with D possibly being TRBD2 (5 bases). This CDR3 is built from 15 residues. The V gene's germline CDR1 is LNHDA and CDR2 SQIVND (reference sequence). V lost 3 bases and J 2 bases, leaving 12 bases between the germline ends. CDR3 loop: CASSIQAVVTDTQYF. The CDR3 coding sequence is TGTGCCAGTAGTATTCAAGCGGTCGTCACAGATACGCAGTATTTT.